The 24 T cell receptor beta chains presented below share a single source sample, sequenced in a study of T cells in Graves' hyperthyroidism and ophthalmopathy. Amplification of TCR beta CDR3 regions was performed using RNA transcripts as template. The HTBI primer set drove a first-round RT-PCR of the TCR CDR3. Each CDR3 protein is one row after TCRdb ran MiXCR on the multiplex PCR reads. The sample yields around 380,000 distinct CDR3 sequences, roughly 14% seen once. The sample comprised blood. The source of these receptors is a man aged 25 to 40 with Graves' hyperthyroidism that later progressed to Graves' ophthalmopathy.

V is TRBV9 and J is TRBJ2-5; the match to TRBD2 covers 13 bases. V shed 3 bases and J 1 base; nucleotides not matched to a gene: 3. This CDR3 comprises 16 residues. Germline CDR1 reads SGDLS; CDR2 reads YYNGEE. The CDR3 bases are TGTGCCAGCAGCGACACTAGCGGGGGGGCCCAAGAGACCCAGTACTTC. Its protein product is CASSDTSGGAQETQYF.

This clonotype was observed a handful of times. The V gene is TRBV3-1, the J gene TRBJ2-3, with 8 bases fitting TRBD1. After removal of 5 bases from V and 2 bases from J, the junction contained 6 bases not matched to a gene. CDR1 is LGHDT, CDR2 YNNKEL, per germline (reference sequence). This CDR3 has 15 residues. As DNA, the CDR3 is TGTGCCAGCAGCTCATGGACAGGGCCCACAGATACGCAGTATTTT. This translates into CASSSWTGPTDTQYF.

This chain joins TRBV9 and TRBJ2-3, with D possibly TRBD2 on 6 matching bases. V was trimmed by 1 base and J by 6 bases, leaving 15 bases between them. Germline V lookup: CDR1 SGDLS, CDR2 YYNGEE. There are 15 residues in the CDR3. The CDR3 reads CASSVKGTAPDTQYF. DNA of the CDR3: TGTGCCAGCAGCGTAAAGGGGACTGCGCCCGATACGCAGTATTTT. The variable domain in full, completed from reference TRBV9 and TRBJ2-3, reads DSGVTQTPKHLITATGQRVTLRCSPRSGDLSVYWYQQSLDQGLQFLIQYYNGEERAKGNILERFSAQQFPDLHSELNLSSLELGDSALYFCASSVKGTAPDTQYFGPGTRLTVL.

This clonotype was observed many times. V gene TRBV10-1 combines with J gene TRBJ2-7, with no clear D. V lost 4 bases to trimming and J lost 1 base, with 11 bases between them. Germline V gene lookup returns CDR1 WNHNN and CDR2 SYGVQD (reference sequence). The CDR3 extends over 14 amino acids. CDR3: CASSGTWGSYEQYF. DNA for the CDR3: TGCGCCAGCAGTGGAACCTGGGGTTCCTACGAGCAGTACTTC.

This clonotype was observed a few times. The V gene is TRBV6-1, the J gene TRBJ2-7; tentative D call: TRBD1 (5 bases). Germline CDR1 and CDR2: MNHNS and SASEGT. CDR3 length equals 15 residues. Trimming took off 4 bases at V and 8 bases at J, with 21 bases between the two ends. In DNA form, the CDR3 reads TGTGCCAGCAGTGGGGGCCAGGAGATTGGAGTAAAGCAGTACTTC. Encoded protein: CASSGGQEIGVKQYF.

This chain links TRBV12-3 or TRBV12-4 with TRBJ1-2; D is unclear. Trimming removed 7 bases at V and 0 bases at J, with 15 bases between. The CDR3 spans 15 residues. DNA of the CDR3: TGTGCCAGCACCGTCGTCGGCAGCTCTAACTATGGCTACACCTTC. It specifies CASTVVGSSNYGYTF.

This clonotype was seen ten or more times. The rearrangement joins TRBV5-1 to TRBJ2-7, with 7 bases fitting TRBD1. Germline V gene data show CDR1 as SGHRS and CDR2 as YFSETQ. V shed 5 bases, J shed 0 bases, and the junction held 8 bases outside the gene matches. CDR3 size: 15 residues. The CDR3 coding sequence is TGCGCCAGCAGGTATGGACAGGCGGTCTCCTACGAGCAGTACTTC. Its protein is CASRYGQAVSYEQYF.

This clonotype turned up a few times. A much larger clone lies a single base off, so this may be a read error. V and J are TRBV7-4 and TRBJ1-1, with D hard to call. The CDR3 is 16 residues long. Looked up from germline, CDR1 is SGHVT and CDR2 is SQSDAQ. The DNA of the CDR3 is TGTGCCAGCAGCTTAAGGGTTGACACGCAGAACGCTGAAGCTTTCTTT. It translates to CASSLRVDTQNAEAFF.

The table lists this clonotype with many counts. V is TRBV28 and J is TRBJ2-1; no firm D call. CDR3 length: 11 residues. Germline assignment: CDR1 MDHEN and CDR2 SYDVKM. Deletions cut 5 bases from V and 5 bases from J, with 4 bases between. The DNA for the CDR3 is TGTGCCAGCAGTACAAACAATGAGCAGTTCTTC. Encoded protein: CASSTNNEQFF.

The chain links TRBV29-1 to TRBJ1-1; maybe TRBD1 (6 bases). Germline-derived CDR1 and CDR2 are SQVTM and ANQGSEA. V was trimmed by 4 bases and J by 7 bases, leaving 16 bases between them. The CDR3 consists of 13 residues. The CDR3 DNA reads TGCAGCGTTGGGGGAGGGGGGGGGGATGAAGCTTTCTTT. Translation gives CSVGGGGGDEAFF.

This clonotype was counted at least ten times. This chain joins TRBV7-9 and TRBJ2-1; possible D gene TRBD1, 5 bases. The CDR3 runs 11 residues. The germline V gene encodes CDR1 SEHNR and CDR2 FQNEAQ (reference sequence). Written as DNA, the CDR3 is TGTGCAGCCACTCGCCGCAGGGATCAGTTCTTC. Amino acids: CAATRRRDQFF.

This clonotype showed up many times. The chain combines TRBV6-6 with TRBJ2-7; a weak D match, TRBD2 (6 bases). The CDR3 sequence is 14 residues long. Germline lookup yields CDR1 MNHNY and CDR2 SVGAGI (reference sequence). Trimming removed 0 bases at V and 4 bases at J, with 10 bases between. CDR3 region: CASSYSGGDYEQYF. The CDR3 bases are TGTGCCAGCAGTTACTCTGGAGGGGATTACGAGCAGTACTTC.

This clonotype has more than one count but fewer than ten. This rearrangement joins TRBV5-4 to TRBJ2-3; TRBD1 or TRBD2 may be the D gene (7 bases each). Germline V gene sequence: CDR1 SGHNT, CDR2 YYREEE (reference sequence). V was clipped by 5 bases and J by 1 base, with 14 bases between them. The CDR3 covers 15 residues. The CDR3 sequence: CASRLRGGGTDTQYF. The DNA for the CDR3 is TGTGCCAGCAGACTCAGGGGGGGGGGCACAGATACGCAGTATTTT. The complete variable domain, with remaining parts taken from reference TRBV5-4 and TRBJ2-3, reads ETGVTQSPTHLIKTRGQQVTLRCSSQSGHNTVSWYQQALGQGPQFIFQYYREEENGRGNFPPRFSGLQFPNYSSELNVNALELDDSALYLCASRLRGGGTDTQYFGPGTRLTVL.

This clonotype was observed at least ten times. The chain uses TRBV6-1 and TRBJ1-6, with D possibly TRBD1 on 6 matching bases. V lost 3 bases and J 10 bases, leaving 13 bases between the germline ends. CDR1 and CDR2 (germline): MNHNS, SASEGT. The CDR3 has 14 residues. For the CDR3, the DNA is TGTGCCAGCAGTGACACACAGGGTACCTCACCCCTCCACTTT. Its translation: CASSDTQGTSPLHF.

This clonotype was seen more than once but under ten times. The rearrangement uses TRBV4-1 and TRBJ2-2, with D perhaps assigned TRBD1 or TRBD2 (5 bases each). CDR3 length: 16 amino acids. Germline lookup yields CDR1 MGHRA and CDR2 YSYEKL. Trimming took off 4 bases at V and 0 bases at J, with 12 bases between the two ends. DNA of the CDR3: TGCGCCAGCAGCCTCTCGAGGGGTTCGAACACCGGGGAGCTGTTTTTT. Translation gives CASSLSRGSNTGELFF.

This clonotype appeared many times. The chain couples TRBV12-3 or TRBV12-4 to TRBJ2-7; a possible D gene is TRBD2 (6 bases). Deletions cut 8 bases from V and 0 bases from J, with 8 bases between. The CDR3 totals 12 residues. CDR3 sequence reads: CASGGSSYEQYF. CDR3 DNA sequence: TGTGCCAGCGGGGGGAGCTCCTACGAGCAGTACTTC.

Only a few counts were recorded for this clonotype. This CDR3 is missing its conserved last phenylalanine or tryptophan, likely due to a read error. The chain joins TRBV6-5 to TRBJ1-2, with 7 bases lining up with TRBD1. The CDR3 totals 15 residues. Germline lookup yields CDR1 MNHEY and CDR2 SVGAGI. The ends lost 0 bases at V and 2 bases at J; junction bases unmatched: 3. In DNA, the CDR3 is TGTGCCAGCAGTTACTCTGCGGGACAGAACTATGGCTACACCCTC. As protein: CASSYSAGQNYGYTL.

This clonotype was seen at least ten times. The gene calls are TRBV6-1 and TRBJ1-1; the D gene is possibly TRBD1 (6 bases). CDR3 length equals 13 residues. From germline, CDR1 is MNHNS and CDR2 SASEGT. Trimming shortened V by 7 bases and J by 4 bases, and 13 bases separated the two germline ends. CDR3 sequence: CASNHGGPTEAFF. The CDR3 DNA reads TGTGCCAGCAATCACGGGGGGCCCACTGAAGCTTTCTTT.

Of note for this clonotype: With a much larger clone just one base away, this may be a read error. This chain uses TRBV11-3 with TRBJ1-6; D is unclear. Germline V gene sequence: CDR1 SGHNT, CDR2 YENEEA. The CDR3 is made up of 12 amino acids. V dropped 8 bases and J dropped 8 bases, with 10 bases sitting between them. CDR3: CASVNNDSPLHF. CDR3 in DNA: TGTGCCAGCGTGAATAACGATTCACCCCTCCACTTT.

This clonotype was seen only a few times. The chain recombines TRBV9 with TRBJ2-5; 7 bases map to TRBD1. CDR3 length: 14 residues. Per the germline V gene, CDR1 is SGDLS and CDR2 is YYNGEE. V lost 0 bases to trimming and J lost 1 base; unmatched junction nucleotides: 0. The CDR3 sequence: CASSVGTGQETQYF. CDR3 bases: TGTGCCAGCAGCGTAGGGACAGGCCAAGAGACCCAGTACTTC.

At least ten counts were recorded for this clonotype. The rearrangement links TRBV28 to TRBJ2-3, with TRBD2 identical over 10 bases. The CDR3 extends over 18 amino acids. With V trimmed by 5 bases and J by 1 base, 12 bases remained unmatched. Germline lookup yields CDR1 MDHEN and CDR2 SYDVKM. The CDR3 nucleotides are TGTGCCAGCAGTCTCAGCGGGGGGGCTTTTGATGGCACAGATACGCAGTATTTT. Translating it yields CASSLSGGAFDGTDTQYF.

There are many counts of this clonotype. The J gene is TRBJ1-2, the V gene TRBV28; 7 bases fit TRBD1. CDR1 and CDR2 from the germline V gene are MDHEN and SYDVKM. V trimming: 4 bases; J trimming: 8 bases; junction bases outside the gene matches: 19. The CDR3 has 17 residues. Written as DNA, the CDR3 is TGTGCCAGCAGTTCGCTCCTTGATTTTAAGGGGGCGCGAGGCTACACCTTC. Its translation: CASSSLLDFKGARGYTF.

This rearrangement joins TRBV3-1 to TRBJ2-5; 8 bases are shared with TRBD2. V lost 4 bases to trimming and J lost 4 bases; unmatched junction nucleotides: 11. CDR3 size: 16 residues. Per the germline V gene, CDR1 is LGHDT and CDR2 is YNNKEL (reference sequence). CDR3 DNA sequence: TGTGCCAGCAGCCGCCGACCAGCGGGGGAGGGAGAGACCCAGTACTTC. Amino acid sequence: CASSRRPAGEGETQYF.

This clonotype was recorded a few times. This CDR3 reads CASSEAGNTEAFF. In DNA, the CDR3 is TGCGCCAGCAGTGAGGCGGGGAACACTGAAGCTTTCTTT. This chain joins TRBV10-1 and TRBJ1-1; D remains unclear. This CDR3 spans 13 amino acids. V lost 2 bases and J lost 1, with 5 bases in between. The germline CDR1 and CDR2 sequences are WNHNN and SYGVQD (reference sequence).